This T cell receptor beta chain was recorded in a study of T cell repertoires in cytomegalovirus infection (dated by TCRdb to between 2018 and 2020). About the full investigation: Recently identified HLA-C-restricted CMV epitopes, whose presentation resists viral immunomodulation, were targeted by peptide stimulations together with well-studied HLA-B-restricted epitopes. The HLA type of each donor mattered for the analysis, because public TCR beta signatures pointed to carriage of CMV infection along with the matching HLA type.

Turning to this clonotype: Its antigen is currently not known. Base qualities are missing; no much larger clone stands one base away.

The cysteine opens and the phenylalanine closes a CDR3 of 11 amino acids. CDR3 DNA only is kept here, 33 bases in frame from base 1. Deletion took 7 bases off V and 10 bases off J, with a span of 11 bases between the germline ends. For CDR1 and CDR2, the germline V gene (reference sequence) lists SEHNR and FQNEAQ. The instrument was an Illumina HiSeq 1500. Through fastp at Q25 and MiXCR, TCRdb rebuilt clones from the public reads, retaining in-frame beta chains. Every distinct CDR3 protein forms one entry, paired with its most common genes and DNA. Counted in this sample were a few hundred thousand distinct CDR3 sequences; 25% to 30% of them appeared once. The top ten clones comprise about 19% of the sample. Overall results and qualifications from the work: The ex vivo response was dominated by HLA-C-restricted CMV-specific TCR beta clonotypes, which also provided the single most frequent clonotype in two of eight donors. Carriers of CMV infection plus the relevant HLA type were discriminated by the cumulative frequency of public TCR beta family members in the study cohort and in an independent roughly 370-donor cohort.

In the paper's terms, the treatment or condition label means: in vitro stimulation with specific CMV peptide epitopes to enrich CMV-specific T cells. The material sequenced was cultured PBMCs, taken from culture after CMV antigen stimulation. The source of this sequence is a human donor in good health (CMV status not recorded). Some clones in this sample may be carry-over from other donors' samples. The chain links TRBV7-9 with TRBJ2-1; the D element might be TRBD1 or TRBD2, as each aligns at 5 bases. The bases read TGTGCCAGCATTAGGGACCCCGAGCAGTTCTTC. This is translated as CASIRDPEQFF.